The clone carrying this TCR beta chain was counted a single time. This sample is drawn from a study of control samples from healthy donors and cancer patients. The repertoire was sequenced with immunoSEQ multiplex PCR; TCRdb's copy has only in-frame clones and lacks some. The data show 100,000 or so clones, around 89% seen once. Trimming cost V 3 bases and J 8 bases, with 10 bases left between them. The germline V gene encodes CDR1 MDHEN and CDR2 SYDVKM. The CDR3 is 12 amino acids. Sequenced sample: blood. The receptor comes from a man between 25 and 39 years old in good health. The chain carries TRBV28 and TRBJ1-2; D might be TRBD1 (5 bases). The DNA of the CDR3 is TGTGCCAGCAGTTTGGGGACCGGGGGCTACACCTTC. This sequence encodes CASSLGTGGYTF.